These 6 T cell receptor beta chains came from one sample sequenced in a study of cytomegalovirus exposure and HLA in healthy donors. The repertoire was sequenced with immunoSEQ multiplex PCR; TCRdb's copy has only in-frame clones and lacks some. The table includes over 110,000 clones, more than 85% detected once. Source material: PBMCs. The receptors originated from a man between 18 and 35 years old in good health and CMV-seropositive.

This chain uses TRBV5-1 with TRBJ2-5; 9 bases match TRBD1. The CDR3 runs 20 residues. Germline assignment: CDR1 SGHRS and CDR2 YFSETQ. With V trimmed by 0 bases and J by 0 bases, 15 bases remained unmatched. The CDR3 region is CASSLASGTGIYTYQETQYF. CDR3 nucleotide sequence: TGCGCCAGCAGCTTGGCCTCCGGGACAGGGATATATACGTACCAAGAGACCCAGTACTTC.

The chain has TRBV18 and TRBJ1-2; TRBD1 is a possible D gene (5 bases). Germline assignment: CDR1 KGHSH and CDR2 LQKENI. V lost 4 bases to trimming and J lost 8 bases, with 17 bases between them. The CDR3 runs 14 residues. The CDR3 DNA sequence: TGTGCCAGCTCACGTGCGGGGCAATCTCGCGGCTACACCTTC. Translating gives CASSRAGQSRGYTF.

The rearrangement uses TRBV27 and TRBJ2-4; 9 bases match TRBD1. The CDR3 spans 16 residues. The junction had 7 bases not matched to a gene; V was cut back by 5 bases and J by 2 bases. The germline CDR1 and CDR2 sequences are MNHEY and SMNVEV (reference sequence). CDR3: CASSPWTGVTKNIQYF. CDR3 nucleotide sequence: TGTGCCAGCAGTCCCTGGACAGGGGTAACCAAAAACATTCAGTACTTC.

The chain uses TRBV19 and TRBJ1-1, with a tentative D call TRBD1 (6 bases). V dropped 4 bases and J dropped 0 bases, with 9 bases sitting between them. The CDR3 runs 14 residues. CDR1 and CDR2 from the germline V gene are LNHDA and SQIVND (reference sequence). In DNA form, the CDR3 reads TGTGCCAGTAGTACTGGGGGCTTGAACACTGAAGCTTTCTTT. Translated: CASSTGGLNTEAFF.

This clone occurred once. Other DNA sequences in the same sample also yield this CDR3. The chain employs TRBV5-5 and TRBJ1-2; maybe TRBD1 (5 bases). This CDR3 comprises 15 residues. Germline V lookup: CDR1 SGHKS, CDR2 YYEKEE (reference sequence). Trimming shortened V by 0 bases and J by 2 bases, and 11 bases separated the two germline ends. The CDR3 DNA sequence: TGTGCCAGCAGCTTGGTGGGGGGAGGAAACTATGGCTACACCTTC. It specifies CASSLVGGGNYGYTF.

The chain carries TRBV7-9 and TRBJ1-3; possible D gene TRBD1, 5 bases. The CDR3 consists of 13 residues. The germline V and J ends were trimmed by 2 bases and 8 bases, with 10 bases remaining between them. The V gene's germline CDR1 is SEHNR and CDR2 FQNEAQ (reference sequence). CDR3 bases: TGTGCCAGCAGCTTAAAAGGGGAACACACCATATATTTT. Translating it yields CASSLKGEHTIYF.